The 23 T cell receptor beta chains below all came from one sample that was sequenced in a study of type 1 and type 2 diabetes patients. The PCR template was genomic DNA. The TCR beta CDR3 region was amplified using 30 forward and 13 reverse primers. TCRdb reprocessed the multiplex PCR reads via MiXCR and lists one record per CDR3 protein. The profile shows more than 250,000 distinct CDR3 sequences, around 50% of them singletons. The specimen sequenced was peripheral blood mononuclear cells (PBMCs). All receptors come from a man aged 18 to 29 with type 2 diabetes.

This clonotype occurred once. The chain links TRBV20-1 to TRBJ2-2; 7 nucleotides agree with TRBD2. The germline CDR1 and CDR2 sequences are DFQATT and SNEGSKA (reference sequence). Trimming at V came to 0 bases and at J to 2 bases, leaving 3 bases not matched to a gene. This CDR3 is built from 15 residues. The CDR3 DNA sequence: TGCAGTGCTAGAGAGCTAGCGGATAACACCGGGGAGCTGTTTTTT. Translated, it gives CSARELADNTGELFF.

The CDR3 is CSAPWDGAAGGVGNEQFF. In DNA, the CDR3 is TGCAGTGCGCCCTGGGATGGGGCTGCGGGGGGCGTCGGAAATGAGCAGTTCTTC. The chain uses TRBV20-1 and TRBJ2-1; TRBD2 agrees at 8 bases. Trimming took 6 bases from V and 7 from J; bases not matched to a gene: 23. This CDR3 has 18 residues. Germline V lookup: CDR1 DFQATT, CDR2 SNEGSKA (reference sequence).

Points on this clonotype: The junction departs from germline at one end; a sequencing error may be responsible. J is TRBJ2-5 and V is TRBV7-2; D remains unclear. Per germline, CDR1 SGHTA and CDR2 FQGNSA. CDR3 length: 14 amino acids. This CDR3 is CASSVADLKETQYF. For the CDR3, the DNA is TGTGCCAGCAGCGTAGCAGACCTGAAAGAGACCCAGTACTTC.

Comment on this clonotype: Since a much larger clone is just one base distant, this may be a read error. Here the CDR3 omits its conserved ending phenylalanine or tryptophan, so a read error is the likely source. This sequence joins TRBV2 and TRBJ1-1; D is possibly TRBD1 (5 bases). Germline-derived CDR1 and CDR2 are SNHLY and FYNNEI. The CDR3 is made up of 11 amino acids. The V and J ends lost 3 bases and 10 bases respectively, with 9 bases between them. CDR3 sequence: CASSEGLLAFS. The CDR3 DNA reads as TGTGCCAGCAGTGAGGGGCTGCTAGCTTTCTCT.

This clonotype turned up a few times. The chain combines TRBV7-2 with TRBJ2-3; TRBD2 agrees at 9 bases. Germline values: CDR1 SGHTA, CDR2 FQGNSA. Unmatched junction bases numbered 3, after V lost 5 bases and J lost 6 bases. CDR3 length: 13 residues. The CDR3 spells CASSLGLADTQYF. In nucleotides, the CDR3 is TGTGCCAGCAGCCTCGGACTAGCGGATACGCAGTATTTT.

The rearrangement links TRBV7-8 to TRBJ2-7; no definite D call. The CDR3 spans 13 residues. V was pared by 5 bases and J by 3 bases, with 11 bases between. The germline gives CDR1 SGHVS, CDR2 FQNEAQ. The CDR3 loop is CASSQGMGYEQYF. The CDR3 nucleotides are TGTGCCAGCAGCCAAGGAATGGGCTACGAGCAGTACTTC.

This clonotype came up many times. CDR3 protein: CATSRDRVNTEAFF. CDR3 nucleotide sequence: TGTGCCACCAGCAGAGACAGGGTGAACACTGAAGCTTTCTTT. The chain combines TRBV15 with TRBJ1-1, with D possibly being TRBD1 (5 bases). The V end lost 0 bases, the J end lost 0 bases, and 5 bases lay between the germline ends. Germline V gene lookup returns CDR1 LNHNV and CDR2 YYDKDF (reference sequence). The CDR3 is made up of 14 amino acids.

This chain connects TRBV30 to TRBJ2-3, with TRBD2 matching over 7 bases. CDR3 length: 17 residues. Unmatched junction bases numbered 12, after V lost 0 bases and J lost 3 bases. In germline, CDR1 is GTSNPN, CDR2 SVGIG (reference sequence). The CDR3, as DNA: TGTGCCTGGAGTGTAAGAAGGTCTAGCGGAGGGACAGATACGCAGTATTTT. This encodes CAWSVRRSSGGTDTQYF. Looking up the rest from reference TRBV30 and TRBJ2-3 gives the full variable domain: SQTIHQWPATLVQPVGSPLSLECTVEGTSNPNLYWYRQAAGRGLQLLFYSVGIGQISSEVPQNLSASRPQDRQFILSSKKLLLSDSGFYLCAWSVRRSSGGTDTQYFGPGTRLTVL.

This CDR3 reads CASSEPTYEQYF. Here the CDR3 DNA reads TGTGCCAGCAGTGAACCTACCTACGAGCAGTACTTC. This sequence joins TRBV2 and TRBJ2-7, with D hard to call. Trimming shortened V by 2 bases and J by 2 bases, and 4 bases separated the two germline ends. Per the germline V gene, CDR1 is SNHLY and CDR2 is FYNNEI. The CDR3 extends over 12 amino acids.

CDR3 DNA sequence: TGTGCCAGCAGTGAAGTGTCGGGACGGCAGTACTTC. Its protein product is CASSEVSGRQYF. The chain joins TRBV25-1 to TRBJ2-7; D is possibly TRBD1 or TRBD2 (5 bases each). The V end lost 2 bases, the J end lost 9 bases, and 11 bases lay between the germline ends. Germline-derived CDR1 and CDR2 are MGHDK and SYGVNS. This CDR3 has 12 amino acids.

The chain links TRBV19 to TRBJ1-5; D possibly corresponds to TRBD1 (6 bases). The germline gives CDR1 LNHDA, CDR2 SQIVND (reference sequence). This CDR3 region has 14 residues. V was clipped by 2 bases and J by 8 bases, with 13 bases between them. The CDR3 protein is CASSIRQGSKPQHF. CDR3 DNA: TGTGCCAGTAGTATAAGGCAGGGGAGTAAGCCCCAGCATTTT.

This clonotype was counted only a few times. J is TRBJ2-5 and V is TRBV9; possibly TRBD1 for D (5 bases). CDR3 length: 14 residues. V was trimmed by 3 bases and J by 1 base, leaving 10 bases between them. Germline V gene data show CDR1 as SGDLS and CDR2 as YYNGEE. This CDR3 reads CASSADSLQETQYF. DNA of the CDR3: TGTGCCAGCAGCGCAGACAGTCTCCAAGAGACCCAGTACTTC.

CDR3 loop: CASSLTGTAQETQYF. The CDR3 bases are TGTGCCAGCAGCTTAACCGGGACAGCACAAGAGACCCAGTACTTC. The rearrangement uses TRBV7-3 and TRBJ2-5, with 7 bases lining up with TRBD1. This CDR3 comprises 15 residues. CDR1 is SGHTA and CDR2 is FQGTGA in the germline V gene. V gave up 0 bases and J gave up 2 bases; unmatched junction bases: 3.

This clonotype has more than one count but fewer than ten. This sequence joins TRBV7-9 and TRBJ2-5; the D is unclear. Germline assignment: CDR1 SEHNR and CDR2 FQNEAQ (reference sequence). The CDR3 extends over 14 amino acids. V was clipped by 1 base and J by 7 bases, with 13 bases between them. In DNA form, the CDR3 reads TGTGCCAGCAGCTTAGACCCCTTAGTGGGGACCCAGTACTTC. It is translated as CASSLDPLVGTQYF. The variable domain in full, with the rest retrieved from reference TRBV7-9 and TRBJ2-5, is DTGVSQNPRHKITKRGQNVTFRCDPISEHNRLYWYRQTLGQGPEFLTYFQNEAQLEKSRLLSDRFSAERPKGSFSTLEIQRTEQGDSAMYLCASSLDPLVGTQYFGPGTRLLVL.

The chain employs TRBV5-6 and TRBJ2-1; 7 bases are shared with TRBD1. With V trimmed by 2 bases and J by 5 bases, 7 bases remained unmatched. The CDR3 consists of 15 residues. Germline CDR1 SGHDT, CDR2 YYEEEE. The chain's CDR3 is CASSFGVGGHNEQFF. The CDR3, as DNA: TGTGCCAGCAGCTTTGGTGTAGGGGGCCACAATGAGCAGTTCTTC.

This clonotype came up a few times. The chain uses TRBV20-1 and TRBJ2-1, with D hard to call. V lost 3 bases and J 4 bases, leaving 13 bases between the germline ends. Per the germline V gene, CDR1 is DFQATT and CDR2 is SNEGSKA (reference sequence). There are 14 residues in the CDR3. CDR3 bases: TGCAGTGCTAGCCGGCAGAGACCTTACAATGAGCAGTTCTTC. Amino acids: CSASRQRPYNEQFF.

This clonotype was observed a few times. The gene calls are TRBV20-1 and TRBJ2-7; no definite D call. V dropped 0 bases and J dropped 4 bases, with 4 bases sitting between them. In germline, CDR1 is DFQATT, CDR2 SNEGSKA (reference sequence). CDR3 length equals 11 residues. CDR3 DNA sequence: TGCAGTGCTAGAGATCAGTACGAGCAGTACTTC. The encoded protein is CSARDQYEQYF.

For the CDR3, the DNA is TGTGCCAGCAGTTTGGGTCAGGCCGGGGAGCTGTTTTTT. It yields the protein CASSLGQAGELFF. V is TRBV12-3 or TRBV12-4 and J is TRBJ2-2; D not certain. CDR3 length: 13 residues. Trimming shortened V by 3 bases and J by 6 bases, and 8 bases separated the two germline ends.

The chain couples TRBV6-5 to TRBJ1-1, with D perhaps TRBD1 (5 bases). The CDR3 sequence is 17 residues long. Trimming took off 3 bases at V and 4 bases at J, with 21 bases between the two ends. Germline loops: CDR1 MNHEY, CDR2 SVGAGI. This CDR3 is CASSYSLGTGFSTEAFF. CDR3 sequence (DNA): TGTGCCAGCAGTTATAGTCTAGGGACGGGATTTTCCACTGAAGCTTTCTTT.

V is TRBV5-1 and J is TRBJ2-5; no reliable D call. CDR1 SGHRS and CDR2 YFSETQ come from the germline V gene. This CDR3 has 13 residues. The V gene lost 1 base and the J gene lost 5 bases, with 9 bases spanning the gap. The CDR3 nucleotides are TGCGCCAGCAGCTTGAACGTGGGTGAGACCCAGTACTTC. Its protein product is CASSLNVGETQYF.

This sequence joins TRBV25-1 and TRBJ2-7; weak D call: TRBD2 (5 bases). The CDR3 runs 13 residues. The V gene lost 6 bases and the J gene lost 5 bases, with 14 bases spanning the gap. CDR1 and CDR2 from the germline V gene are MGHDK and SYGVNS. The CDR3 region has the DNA TGTGCCAGCAGGGGAGCTAGGTACGACGAGCAGTACTTC. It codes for CASRGARYDEQYF.

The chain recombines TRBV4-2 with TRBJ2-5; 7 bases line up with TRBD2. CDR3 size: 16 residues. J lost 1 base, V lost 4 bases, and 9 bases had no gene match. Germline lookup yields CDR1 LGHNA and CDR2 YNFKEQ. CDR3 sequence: CASSPLRGGVQETQYF. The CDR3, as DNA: TGTGCCAGCAGCCCCCTGAGGGGAGGGGTCCAAGAGACCCAGTACTTC.

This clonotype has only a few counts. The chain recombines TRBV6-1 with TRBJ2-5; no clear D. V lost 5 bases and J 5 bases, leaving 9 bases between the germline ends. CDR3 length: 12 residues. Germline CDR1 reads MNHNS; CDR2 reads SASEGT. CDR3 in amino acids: CASSRLGETQYF. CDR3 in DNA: TGTGCCAGCAGTAGACTGGGGGAGACCCAGTACTTC.